This is a list of T cell receptor beta chains from one sample in a study of blood T cell repertoires in COVID-19. TCRdb's table, derived via immunoSEQ multiplex PCR, lists solely in-frame clones and lacks some. The table lists around 200,000 clones, 85% to 90% of them singletons. Input material: peripheral blood. Every receptor here comes from a man aged 50-60 years with acute or convalescent COVID-19. The CDR3 runs from the conserved cysteine through the conserved F or W. The D gene is left open where the match is weak.

v_gene,j_gene,d_gene,CDR3aa
TRBV3-1/TRBV3-2,TRBJ1-2,.,CASSQVRPWEGGGYTF
TRBV5-4,TRBJ2-7,.,CASSGNMNFPGSYEQYF
TRBV9,TRBJ2-5,TRBD2,CASSVSGGGETQYF
TRBV6-5,TRBJ1-2,.,CASSYSRIYGYTF
TRBV7-2,TRBJ1-1,.,CASSLLGTSSEAFF
TRBV7-8,TRBJ1-6,.,CASSPNPAYNSPLHF
TRBV19,TRBJ1-5,.,CASSLRTGDQPQHF
TRBV11-2,TRBJ2-1,.,CASSSTGNNEQFF
TRBV19,TRBJ1-1,.,CASSLQENTEAFF
TRBV18,TRBJ1-1,TRBD1,CASGGGENTEAFF
TRBV24-1,TRBJ2-3,TRBD2,CATSEKGTSFSDTQYF
TRBV5-5,TRBJ1-4,.,CASSSGRTTGEKLFF
TRBV2,TRBJ1-4,TRBD1,CASRVQGVGNEKLFF
TRBV5-1,TRBJ1-5,.,CASSLGGAFNQPQHF
TRBV28,TRBJ2-7,.,CASQIPGFSYEQYF
TRBV6-5,TRBJ1-2,TRBD1,CASSYSYGQGNGYTF
TRBV11-2,TRBJ2-7,TRBD1,CASSLDPGGLYEQYF
TRBV19,TRBJ2-7,.,CASSISISTYEQYF
TRBV6-4,TRBJ2-1,TRBD1,CASRTGTGDPEQFF
TRBV5-6,TRBJ1-1,.,CASSLVAGADTEAFF
TRBV5-1,TRBJ1-1,.,CASSFGGMNTEAFF
TRBV2,TRBJ1-5,.,CASSSGSEQPQHF
TRBV5-1,TRBJ1-4,.,CASSLGAQSAGEKLFF
TRBV10-3,TRBJ1-6,.,CAIRSGQINSPLHF
TRBV11-2,TRBJ2-5,.,CASSFSSQETQYF
TRBV5-4,TRBJ2-7,TRBD2,CASSFVDSGTPYEQYF
TRBV24-1,TRBJ2-1,.,CATSMGGSGGFANEQFF
TRBV19,TRBJ1-5,TRBD1,CASSSDRVAQPQHF
TRBV12-5,TRBJ2-1,.,CASGESQGGAYNEQFF
TRBV10-2,TRBJ2-7,TRBD1,CASRRGQGNYEQYF
TRBV27,TRBJ1-2,.,CASSLVGVDNYGYTF
TRBV5-1,TRBJ1-1,.,CASSKDSSNTEAFF
TRBV6-6,TRBJ1-1,TRBD1,CASSATRDSNTEAFF
TRBV7-2,TRBJ2-2,TRBD1,CASSLVGTANTGELFF
TRBV7-9,TRBJ1-4,.,CASSLGLLDHNEKLFF
TRBV28,TRBJ1-1,TRBD1,CASSLQGASTEAFF
TRBV7-9,TRBJ1-2,.,CASSLGQANYGYTF
TRBV6-6,TRBJ2-7,TRBD1,CASSLNRGEQYF
TRBV23-1,TRBJ1-5,.,CASSQSPPQYSNQPQHF
TRBV19,TRBJ1-1,TRBD1,CASSRTGDGNTEAFF
TRBV7-9,TRBJ2-1,TRBD2,CASSLFSGGTYNEQFF
TRBV5-1,TRBJ1-6,.,CASSFRDNLNSPLHF
TRBV19,TRBJ2-7,.,CATQGFSEQYF
TRBV19,TRBJ1-5,.,CASSTQKNQPQHF
TRBV7-9,TRBJ1-3,.,CASSLSGAVRNTIYF
TRBV5-1,TRBJ1-2,TRBD1,CASSSDRGYGYTF
TRBV2,TRBJ2-7,TRBD1,CASSSPGQGVYEQYF
TRBV6-5,TRBJ1-6,.,CASSPGAAYNSPLHF
TRBV19,TRBJ1-3,.,CASSTHGGPGNTIYF
TRBV18,TRBJ1-6,.,CASSPNMNSPLHF
TRBV5-6,TRBJ1-6,.,CASSLGSSYNSPLHF
TRBV6-5,TRBJ1-5,.,CASRQGGGRNQPQHF
TRBV3-1/TRBV3-2,TRBJ1-6,.,CASSPFRGGRGSPLHF
TRBV5-4,TRBJ1-2,.,CASSAGNYAANYGYTF
TRBV5-4,TRBJ2-1,TRBD2,CASSSRKRLAGGDNEQFF
TRBV6-1,TRBJ1-1,.,CASSEAQGGTEAFF
TRBV10-1,TRBJ1-3,.,CASRQGPSGNTIYF
TRBV19,TRBJ1-3,.,CASTATTLSGNTIYF
TRBV4-2,TRBJ1-1,.,CASSQEKLLNTEAFF
TRBV15,TRBJ2-1,TRBD2,CATSRGPRLAGIRDNEQFF